The 24 T cell receptor beta chains below come from one sample, sequenced in a study of CD8 T cells in Susac syndrome. RNA, at roughly 0.5 to 1 ug, was reverse transcribed with random hexamers. TCRdb passed the immunoSEQ multiplex PCR reads through MiXCR, listing each CDR3 protein once. The data contain some 150,000 distinct CDR3 sequences, 85% to 95% of them singletons. Input material: CD8+ T cells from PBMCs. The receptors here all came from a human donor in good health.

V usage is TRBV9 and J usage is TRBJ1-1, with D unresolved. CDR1 and CDR2 from the germline V gene are SGDLS and YYNGEE. Trimming shortened V by 4 bases and J by 1 base, and 11 bases separated the two germline ends. The CDR3 has 14 amino acids. The CDR3 here is CASSPPTENTEAFF. In DNA, the CDR3 is TGTGCCAGCAGCCCTCCTACGGAGAACACTGAAGCTTTCTTT.

The chain couples TRBV19 to TRBJ2-1; possibly TRBD2 for D (6 bases). Germline values: CDR1 LNHDA, CDR2 SQIVND (reference sequence). This CDR3 contains 15 residues. V shed 4 bases and J shed 6 bases, with 16 bases lying between them. The CDR3 DNA reads TGTGCCAGTAGTAGGTCGACTAGTGTGGGCAATGAGCAGTTCTTC. Amino acid sequence: CASSRSTSVGNEQFF.

This rearrangement joins TRBV20-1 to TRBJ2-3; TRBD1 agrees at 12 bases. The germline gives CDR1 DFQATT, CDR2 SNEGSKA (reference sequence). This CDR3 contains 14 residues. V lost 6 bases and J lost 4; bases outside the gene matches: 5. The CDR3 DNA follows: TGCAGTGCCCAGGGACAGGGGGCGGCAGATACGCAGTATTTT. Translated: CSAQGQGAADTQYF.

The rearrangement links TRBV3-1 to TRBJ2-3; a possible D gene is TRBD2 (5 bases). CDR1 LGHDT and CDR2 YNNKEL come from the germline V gene (reference sequence). Between the trimmed V and J ends, which lost 0 bases and 2 bases, there was a span of 6 bases. This CDR3 is built from 14 residues. DNA of the CDR3: TGTGCCAGCAGCCAAGACCGGGACACAGATACGCAGTATTTT. Its protein is CASSQDRDTDTQYF.

This chain connects TRBV12-3 or TRBV12-4 to TRBJ1-1, with unresolved D. Trimming took off 7 bases at V and 0 bases at J, with 9 bases between the two ends. The CDR3 has 13 residues. This CDR3 is CASTDILNTEAFF. For the CDR3, the DNA is TGTGCCAGCACCGACATCTTGAACACTGAAGCTTTCTTT.

The rearrangement links TRBV30 to TRBJ1-2; D is unclear. The CDR3 consists of 16 residues. Germline V gene lookup returns CDR1 GTSNPN and CDR2 SVGIG (reference sequence). The V gene lost 0 bases and the J gene lost 6 bases, with 20 bases spanning the gap. CDR3 sequence (DNA): TGTGCCTGGAGTGTACCTTTATACAGCCTCCGAGATGGCTACACCTTC. Amino acid sequence: CAWSVPLYSLRDGYTF.

V is TRBV27 and J is TRBJ2-7; possible D gene TRBD2, 6 bases. The CDR3 sequence is 14 residues long. Germline lookup yields CDR1 MNHEY and CDR2 SMNVEV (reference sequence). Trimming cost V 3 bases and J 4 bases, with 13 bases left between them. CDR3: CASSLGGTVYEQYF. In DNA, the CDR3 is TGTGCCAGCAGTTTGGGAGGAACTGTTTACGAGCAGTACTTC.

This clonotype was observed a single time. CDR3 sequence (DNA): TGTGCCAGCAGCCCGTGGAGCCCAGATACGCAGTATTTT. It yields the protein CASSPWSPDTQYF. The chain joins TRBV12-3 or TRBV12-4 to TRBJ2-3; D not resolved. This CDR3 is 13 amino acids long. Trimming took 6 bases from V and 4 from J, leaving 11 bases between them.

The V call is TRBV27, the J call TRBJ2-7, with TRBD2 matching 11 bases. The CDR3 totals 13 residues. V trimming: 7 bases; J trimming: 5 bases; junction bases outside the gene matches: 4. Germline V gives CDR1 MNHEY, CDR2 SMNVEV (reference sequence). Here the CDR3 DNA reads TGTGCCAGCACCTTACTAGCGGGAGACGAGCAGTACTTC. Encoded protein: CASTLLAGDEQYF.

The chain links TRBV29-1 to TRBJ2-7, with TRBD2 matching 11 bases. The CDR3 has 15 amino acids. V was clipped by 1 base and J by 4 bases; unmatched bases: 6. Germline V gene data show CDR1 as SQVTM and CDR2 as ANQGSEA. CDR3 residues: CSVEGASGRSYEQYF. The CDR3 DNA is TGCAGCGTTGAAGGGGCTAGCGGGAGGAGTTACGAGCAGTACTTC.

This clonotype was detected only a few times. V usage is TRBV6-2 or TRBV6-3 and J usage is TRBJ2-1; TRBD2 is a possible D gene (5 bases). Germline loops: CDR1 MNHEY, CDR2 SVGEGT. The CDR3 extends over 13 amino acids. V lost 2 bases, J lost 10 bases, and 12 bases lay in between. Here the CDR3 DNA reads TGTGCCAGCAGTTACGAGCGGTACTTAGAGCAGTTCTTC. Protein sequence: CASSYERYLEQFF.

In this sample, this clonotype turned up once. This chain links TRBV7-2 with TRBJ2-3; 9 positions match TRBD2. V trimming: 5 bases; J trimming: 0 bases; junction bases outside the gene matches: 12. This CDR3 comprises 18 residues. Germline assignment: CDR1 SGHTA and CDR2 FQGNSA. CDR3 amino acids: CASSLGVPTSGSTDTQYF. CDR3 nucleotide sequence: TGTGCCAGCAGCCTTGGAGTCCCTACTAGCGGGAGCACAGATACGCAGTATTTT.

The rearrangement joins TRBV14 to TRBJ2-1; TRBD2 aligns across 11 bases. The J segment lost 7 bases and the V segment lost 2 bases, leaving 7 bases of the junction unmatched. Germline assignment: CDR1 SGHDN and CDR2 FVKESK. This CDR3 is built from 16 residues. The CDR3 region is CASSQPTSGRGNEQFF. Written as DNA, the CDR3 is TGTGCCAGCAGCCAACCTACTAGCGGGAGAGGGAATGAGCAGTTCTTC.

The rearrangement uses TRBV7-2 and TRBJ2-3; the D is unclear. The CDR3 extends over 15 amino acids. Trimming cost V 1 base and J 0 bases, with 8 bases left between them. Germline V gives CDR1 SGHTA, CDR2 FQGNSA. The CDR3 loop is CASSLGPISTDTQYF. The CDR3 DNA reads as TGTGCCAGCAGCTTAGGTCCTATAAGCACAGATACGCAGTATTTT.

This chain joins TRBV27 and TRBJ2-1, with TRBD2 matching 9 bases. This CDR3 is 11 amino acids long. Per germline, CDR1 MNHEY and CDR2 SMNVEV (reference sequence). Germline trimming cut 6 bases from V and 9 bases from J; bases unmatched to any gene: 0. The CDR3 region has the DNA TGTGCCAGCAGACTAGCGGGTGAGCAGTTCTTC. This codes for CASRLAGEQFF.

The rearrangement joins TRBV4-1 to TRBJ2-1, with unresolved D. The CDR3 extends over 14 amino acids. The V gene's germline CDR1 is MGHRA and CDR2 YSYEKL. V was cut by 1 base and J by 12 bases, with 16 bases left in between. CDR3 DNA sequence: TGCGCCAGCAGCCAAGGGATCGCTGTGGACGGGCAGTTCTTC. Protein sequence: CASSQGIAVDGQFF.

The J gene is TRBJ1-2, the V gene TRBV27; a possible D gene is TRBD1 (5 bases). CDR3 length: 12 amino acids. V was clipped by 8 bases and J by 7 bases, with 14 bases between them. Per germline, CDR1 MNHEY and CDR2 SMNVEV (reference sequence). This CDR3 is CASYGAGTGYTF. The CDR3 region has the DNA TGTGCCAGCTATGGGGCAGGGACTGGCTACACCTTC.

V is TRBV27 and J is TRBJ2-7; 9 bases match TRBD2. The CDR3 is 14 amino acids. Trimming removed 7 bases from V and 1 base from J; junction bases left unmatched: 5. From germline, CDR1 is MNHEY and CDR2 SMNVEV (reference sequence). CDR3 sequence reads: CASTPAGGSYEQYF. The CDR3 nucleotides are TGTGCCAGCACCCCAGCGGGAGGTTCCTACGAGCAGTACTTC.

The chain has TRBV9 and TRBJ1-5; D is unclear. The CDR3 has 14 residues. Trimming stripped 2 bases from V and 7 bases from J, with 13 bases between. Germline V gene data show CDR1 as SGDLS and CDR2 as YYNGEE. In DNA, the CDR3 is TGTGCCAGCAGCGTCACGGAGGGCGGCCAGCCCCAGCATTTT. Its translation: CASSVTEGGQPQHF.

V is TRBV28 and J is TRBJ2-7; TRBD2 matches at 16 bases. The CDR3 extends over 19 amino acids. Germline values: CDR1 MDHEN, CDR2 SYDVKM. V was clipped by 6 bases and J by 7 bases; unmatched bases: 18. Here the CDR3 DNA reads TGTGCCAGCAGGCCGTCTCCGGGACTAGCGGGAGGGCCGTATCAAGAGCAGTACTTC. This translates into CASRPSPGLAGGPYQEQYF.

The chain employs TRBV20-1 and TRBJ2-3, with D uncertain. Trimming stripped 0 bases from V and 2 bases from J, with 9 bases between. The CDR3 length is 14 residues. The germline V gene encodes CDR1 DFQATT and CDR2 SNEGSKA (reference sequence). The CDR3 DNA sequence: TGCAGTGCTAGAGATGTACATTTCACAGATACGCAGTATTTT. This codes for CSARDVHFTDTQYF.

The V call is TRBV4-2, the J call TRBJ1-1; D gene ambiguous. Germline CDR1 and CDR2: LGHNA and YNFKEQ. With 4 bases removed from V and 4 bases from J, the gap between germline ends came to 7 bases. CDR3 length: 12 residues. Here the CDR3 DNA reads TGTGCCAGCAGCCTATTTAGCACTGAAGCTTTCTTT. This codes for CASSLFSTEAFF.

CDR3 in amino acids: CASSGSYEQFF. DNA of the CDR3: TGTGCCAGCAGCGGTTCCTATGAGCAGTTCTTC. This sequence joins TRBV9 and TRBJ2-1; D is unresolved. Germline CDR1 SGDLS, CDR2 YYNGEE. The CDR3 covers 11 residues. The ends were cut back, 3 bases at V and 8 bases at J, with 6 bases in the middle.

The J gene is TRBJ2-3, the V gene TRBV24-1; 10 bases align to TRBD2. Germline lookup yields CDR1 KGHDR and CDR2 SFDVKD. This CDR3 spans 15 amino acids. Losses at the gene ends were 5 bases for V and 3 bases for J; bases not matched to a gene: 4. This chain's CDR3 is CATSVLAGSTDTQYF. In DNA, the CDR3 is TGTGCCACCAGTGTACTAGCGGGGTCAACAGATACGCAGTATTTT.